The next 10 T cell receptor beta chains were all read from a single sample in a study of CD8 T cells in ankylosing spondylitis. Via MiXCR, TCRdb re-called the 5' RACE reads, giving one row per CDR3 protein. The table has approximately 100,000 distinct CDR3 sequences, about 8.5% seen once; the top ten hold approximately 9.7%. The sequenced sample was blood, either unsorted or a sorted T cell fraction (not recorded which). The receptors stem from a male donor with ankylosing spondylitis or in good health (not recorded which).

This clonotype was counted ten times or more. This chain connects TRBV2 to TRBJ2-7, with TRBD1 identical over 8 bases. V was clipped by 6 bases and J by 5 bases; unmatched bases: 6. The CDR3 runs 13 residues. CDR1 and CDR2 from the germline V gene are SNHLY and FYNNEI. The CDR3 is CASRATGADEQYF. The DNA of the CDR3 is TGTGCCAGCAGAGCGACAGGGGCGGACGAGCAGTACTTC.

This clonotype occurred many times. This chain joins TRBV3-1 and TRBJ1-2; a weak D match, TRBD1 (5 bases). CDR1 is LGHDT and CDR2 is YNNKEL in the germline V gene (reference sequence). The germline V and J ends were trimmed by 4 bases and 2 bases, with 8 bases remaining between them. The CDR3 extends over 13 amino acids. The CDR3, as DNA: TGTGCCAGCAGCCTCGCAGGGAACTATGGCTACACCTTC. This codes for CASSLAGNYGYTF.

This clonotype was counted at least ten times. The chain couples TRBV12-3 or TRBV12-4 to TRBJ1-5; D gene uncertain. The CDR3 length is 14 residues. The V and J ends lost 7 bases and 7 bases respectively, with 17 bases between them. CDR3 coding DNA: TGTGCCAGCAATCTTGGATCAGGTAACCAGCCCCAGCATTTT. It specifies CASNLGSGNQPQHF.

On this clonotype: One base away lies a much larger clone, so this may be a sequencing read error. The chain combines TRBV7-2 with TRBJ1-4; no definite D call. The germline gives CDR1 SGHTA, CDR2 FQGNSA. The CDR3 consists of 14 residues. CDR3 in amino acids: CAGSSPERDEKLFF. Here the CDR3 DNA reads TGTGCCGGCAGCTCCCCGGAAAGAGATGAAAAACTGTTTTTT. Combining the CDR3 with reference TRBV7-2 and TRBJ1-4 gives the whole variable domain GAGVSQSPSNKVTEKGKDVELRCDPISGHTALYWYRQSLGQGLEFLIYFQGNSAPDKSGLPSDRFSAERTGGSVSTLTIQRTQQEDSAVYLCAGSSPERDEKLFFGSGTQLSVL.

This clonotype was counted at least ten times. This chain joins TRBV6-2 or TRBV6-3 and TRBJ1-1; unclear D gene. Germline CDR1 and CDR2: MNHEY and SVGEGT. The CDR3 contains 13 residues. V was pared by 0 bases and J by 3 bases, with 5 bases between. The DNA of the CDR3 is TGTGCCAGCAGTTACTCGAGAGACACTGAAGCTTTCTTT. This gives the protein CASSYSRDTEAFF.

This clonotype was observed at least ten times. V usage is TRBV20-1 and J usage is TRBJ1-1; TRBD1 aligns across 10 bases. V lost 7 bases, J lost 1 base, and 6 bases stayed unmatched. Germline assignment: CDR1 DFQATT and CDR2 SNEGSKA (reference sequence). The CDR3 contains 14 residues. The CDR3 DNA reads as TGCAGTGGGAGACAGGGGGCGTCGAACACTGAAGCTTTCTTT. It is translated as CSGRQGASNTEAFF.

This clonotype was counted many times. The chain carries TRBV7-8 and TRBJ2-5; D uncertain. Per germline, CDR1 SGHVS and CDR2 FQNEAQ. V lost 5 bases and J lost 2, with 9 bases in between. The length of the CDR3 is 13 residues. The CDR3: CASSPTIQETQYF. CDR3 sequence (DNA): TGTGCCAGCAGCCCAACCATACAAGAGACCCAGTACTTC.

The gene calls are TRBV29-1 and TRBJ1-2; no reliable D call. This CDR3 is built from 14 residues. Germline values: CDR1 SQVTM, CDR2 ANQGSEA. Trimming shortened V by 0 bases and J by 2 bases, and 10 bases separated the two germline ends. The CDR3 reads CSVEDLVNNYGYTF. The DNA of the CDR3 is TGCAGCGTTGAAGATTTGGTCAACAACTATGGCTACACCTTC.

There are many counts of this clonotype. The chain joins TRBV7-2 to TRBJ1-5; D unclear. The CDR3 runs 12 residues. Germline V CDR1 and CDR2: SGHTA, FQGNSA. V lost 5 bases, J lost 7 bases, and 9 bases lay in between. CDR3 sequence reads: CASSLGSQPQHF. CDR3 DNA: TGTGCCAGCAGCCTAGGGTCCCAGCCCCAGCATTTT.

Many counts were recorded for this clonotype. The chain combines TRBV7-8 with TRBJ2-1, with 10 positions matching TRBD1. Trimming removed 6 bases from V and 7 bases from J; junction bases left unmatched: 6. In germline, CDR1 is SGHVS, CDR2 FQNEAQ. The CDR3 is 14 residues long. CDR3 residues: CASRGTGAANEQFF. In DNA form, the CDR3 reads TGTGCCAGCAGGGGGACAGGGGCTGCAAATGAGCAGTTCTTC.